This TCR beta chain was sequenced for a study of CD8 T cells in ankylosing spondylitis. The sample holds many counts of this clonotype. Its antigen is not identified. The authors made TCR beta libraries by quantitative 5'-RACE with molecular barcodes. TCRdb called the 5' RACE reads again in MiXCR, with one record for every CDR3 protein. The data contain about 420,000 distinct CDR3 sequences, 20% to 25% of them singletons. Findings of the study overall: A number of the motif variants had already been described in reactive arthritis synovial fluid and blood. Significantly higher representation of disease-linked clones was reported for matched ankylosing spondylitis synovial fluid. Ankylosing spondylitis blood seemed to carry a telltale TCR beta motif made of under ten highly homologous variants.

Losses at the gene ends were 5 bases for V and 3 bases for J; bases not matched to a gene: 7. CDR1 SGHTA and CDR2 FQGNSA come from the germline V gene. This CDR3 contains 17 residues. The sequence was collected from a male donor with ankylosing spondylitis. The chain carries TRBV7-2 and TRBJ2-2; 12 bases map to TRBD2. Input material: blood, either unsorted or a sorted T cell fraction (not recorded which). CDR3 bases: TGTGCCAGCAGCGCTAGCGGGAGGGCCCGCGACACCGGGGAGCTGTTTTTT. This sequence encodes CASSASGRARDTGELFF.